Following are 15 T cell receptor beta chains from one sample sequenced in a study of T cells after yellow fever vaccination (dated by TCRdb to the late 2010s). The sample's treatment or condition label is to be understood as: live attenuated yellow fever vaccine strain. Libraries came from 5' RACE. The instrument was an Illumina NovaSeq 6000. In-frame beta chains were kept once TCRdb had trimmed the public reads at Q25 with fastp and called clones with MiXCR. Each record represents a unique CDR3 protein, reported with the most common genes and DNA among its rows. The sample table lists about 320,000 distinct CDR3 sequences, about 11% of them with a count of one. Clones ranked in the top ten supply 3% to 3.5% of the sample. Here the sequenced sample was CD4+ T cells sorted from PBMCs, taken 45 days after the yellow fever booster vaccination. Receptors were obtained from a man younger than 35 who received the YFV17D yellow fever vaccine.

This clonotype was found a few times. The genes are TRBV5-6 and TRBJ1-5; TRBD1 agrees at 9 bases. Germline V CDR1 and CDR2: SGHDT, YYEEEE. V trimming: 3 bases; J trimming: 4 bases; junction bases outside the gene matches: 8. The CDR3 contains 16 residues. Written as DNA, the CDR3 is TGTGCCAGCAGCTGGGGTGGACAGGGGAATAATCAGCCCCAGCATTTT. Translated: CASSWGGQGNNQPQHF.

This clonotype has just a few counts. CDR3 sequence: CASSKEESGQGKYNEQFF. The CDR3 nucleotides read TGTGCCAGCAGCAAAGAGGAGTCGGGACAGGGAAAATACAATGAGCAGTTCTTC. The rearrangement uses TRBV21-1 and TRBJ2-1; whether TRBD1, the table's D call, matches the DNA was not checked. TRBV21-1 has pseudogene status. The CDR3 is 18 amino acids.

The rearrangement joins TRBV18 to TRBJ2-2; D call uncertain. Germline lookup yields CDR1 KGHSH and CDR2 LQKENI. This CDR3 has 17 residues. The V end was cut by 2 bases, the J end by 3 bases, with 16 bases between. The CDR3 region is CASSPRLVPDHTGELFF. The CDR3 nucleotides read TGTGCCAGCTCACCAAGGCTCGTACCCGACCACACCGGGGAGCTGTTTTTT.

This clonotype occurred a few times. The V gene is TRBV7-3, the J gene TRBJ2-3; 7 bases fit TRBD1. The trim removed 4 bases at V and 4 bases at J, leaving 11 bases unmatched. Germline CDR1 and CDR2: SGHTA and FQGTGA. The CDR3 sequence is 16 residues long. The DNA of the CDR3 is TGTGCCAGCAGCTCCTGGACAGGAGGCACGTCAGATACGCAGTATTTT. Protein: CASSSWTGGTSDTQYF.

This chain links TRBV9 with TRBJ2-2; D is perhaps TRBD2 (5 bases). The CDR3 is 15 amino acids. Germline assignment: CDR1 SGDLS and CDR2 YYNGEE. The ends were cut back, 4 bases at V and 1 base at J, with 11 bases in the middle. Here the CDR3 reads CASSPPSGNTGELFF. The DNA for the CDR3 is TGTGCCAGCAGCCCCCCAAGCGGGAACACCGGGGAGCTGTTTTTT.

In DNA, the CDR3 is TGTGCCAGCATGACAGGACAGACCGGGGAGCTGTTTTTT. Translating it yields CASMTGQTGELFF. The chain is built from TRBV28 and TRBJ2-2; possibly TRBD1 for D (6 bases). Trimming left V 7 bases short and J 5 bases short, with 11 bases between. This CDR3 is 13 amino acids long. Looked up from germline, CDR1 is MDHEN and CDR2 is SYDVKM.

This chain links TRBV18 with TRBJ1-4, with D possibly TRBD1 on 6 matching bases. The CDR3 covers 13 residues. CDR1 is KGHSH and CDR2 is LQKENI in the germline V gene. Trimming shortened V by 4 bases and J by 6 bases, and 9 bases separated the two germline ends. In DNA, the CDR3 is TGTGCCAGCTCACGGGGGCGTGATGAAAAACTGTTTTTT. As protein: CASSRGRDEKLFF.

The rearrangement uses TRBV20-1 and TRBJ1-4; perhaps TRBD1 as D (5 bases). Germline CDR1 reads DFQATT; CDR2 reads SNEGSKA (reference sequence). CDR3 size: 14 residues. CDR3 amino acids: CSARAGDGSEKLFF. The DNA for the CDR3 is TGCAGCGCCCGAGCGGGGGACGGCAGCGAAAAACTGTTTTTT.

The rearrangement links TRBV9 to TRBJ1-1; D not certain. V lost 3 bases, J lost 0 bases, and 3 bases lay in between. The CDR3 contains 12 residues. Germline V gene lookup returns CDR1 SGDLS and CDR2 YYNGEE. DNA of the CDR3: TGTGCCAGCAGCGGGATGAACACTGAAGCTTTCTTT. This encodes CASSGMNTEAFF.

This clonotype was observed many times. This chain connects TRBV5-4 to TRBJ2-4, with 11 bases fitting TRBD1. Germline V gene sequence: CDR1 SGHNT, CDR2 YYREEE (reference sequence). Trimming removed 4 bases from V and 5 bases from J; junction bases left unmatched: 2. CDR3 length: 14 amino acids. CDR3 residues: CASSLGQGENIQYF. CDR3 in DNA: TGTGCCAGCAGCCTGGGACAGGGGGAAAACATTCAGTACTTC.

This clonotype was counted only a few times. V gene TRBV11-2 combines with J gene TRBJ1-4; possibly TRBD1 for D (5 bases). The germline V gene has CDR1 SGHAT and CDR2 FQNNGV. V was clipped by 5 bases and J by 7 bases, with 14 bases between them. There are 14 residues in the CDR3. The CDR3 region has the DNA TGTGCCAGCAGCCCAAGGCAGGGTAGTGAAAAACTGTTTTTT. This sequence encodes CASSPRQGSEKLFF.

The chain recombines TRBV27 with TRBJ1-2; D is unresolved. CDR1 is MNHEY, CDR2 SMNVEV, per germline (reference sequence). V lost 4 bases and J lost 0, with 9 bases in between. The CDR3 sequence is 14 residues long. The CDR3 sequence: CASSSPAANYGYTF. CDR3 DNA sequence: TGTGCCAGCAGTTCCCCGGCAGCTAACTATGGCTACACCTTC.

In DNA form, the CDR3 reads TGTGCCACCAGTGAAGGAGGACCCTACAATGAGCAGTTCTTC. Translated, it gives CATSEGGPYNEQFF. The V call is TRBV24-1, the J call TRBJ2-1; a possible D gene is TRBD2 (5 bases). V gave up 4 bases and J gave up 2 bases, with 8 bases separating them. Germline CDR1 is KGHDR and CDR2 is SFDVKD. The CDR3 runs 14 residues.

The rearrangement links TRBV12-3 or TRBV12-4 to TRBJ1-3; a possible D gene is TRBD1 (5 bases). V shed 10 bases and J shed 2 bases, with 15 bases lying between them. The CDR3 sequence is 14 residues long. CDR3 DNA sequence: TGTGCCATCCTACCCCAGGGTGCTGGAAACACCATATATTTT. The encoded protein is CAILPQGAGNTIYF.

This clonotype has at least ten counts. The chain employs TRBV20-1 and TRBJ1-1; D uncertain. This CDR3 region has 11 residues. V shed 5 bases and J shed 8 bases, with 12 bases lying between them. Germline loops: CDR1 DFQATT, CDR2 SNEGSKA (reference sequence). The CDR3: CSAQHGVEAFF. The CDR3 region has the DNA TGCAGTGCTCAACACGGAGTAGAAGCTTTCTTT.